Included here is one T cell receptor beta chain sequence, with context. The source of the sample is a study of blood T cell repertoires in COVID-19. On the study more broadly: PBMCs, B-cell-depleted T cells, or T cells were the source of the cDNA or gDNA that made up the material.

In the original workflow: Amplification from reference gene primers served as the basis for estimated nucleated cell counts. The assay was immunoSEQ multiplex PCR, and TCRdb's table has in-frame clones only and misses some. V and J calls and clone size are given by that table; D and trimming were obtained from the DNA. The profile covers 70,000 to 100,000 clones, with 90% to 95% appearing a single time and 1.7% taken by the ten largest. Sequencing was carried out using peripheral blood. This TCR came from a man aged 55 to 70 with acute or convalescent COVID-19.

CDR3 in DNA: TGTGCCAGTAGTATAGGTTCAGAACAAGAGACCCAGTACTTC. It yields the protein CASSIGSEQETQYF. The chain employs TRBV19 and TRBJ2-5; D gene unclear. The CDR3 loop spans 14 amino acids. Germline CDR1 and CDR2: LNHDA and SQIVND (reference sequence). Trimming removed 1 base from V and 2 bases from J, with 8 bases in between.